This record concerns one T cell receptor (beta chain) sequence. CDR1 LNHDA and CDR2 SQIVND come from the germline V gene (reference sequence). The CDR3 runs 14 residues. The junction had 10 bases not matched to a gene; V was cut back by 6 bases and J by 8 bases. Using immunoSEQ multiplex PCR, the repertoire was profiled, and TCRdb retains in-frame clones only, with some absent. Altogether roughly 250,000 clones are present, roughly four fifths being singletons, with the ten largest covering approximately 13%. This sample is drawn from a study of blood T cell repertoires in COVID-19. Study background: The analysed material was cDNA or gDNA that came from T cells, B-cell-depleted T cells, or PBMCs.

Specimen: peripheral blood. The TCR comes from a woman aged 55-75 years with active or convalescent COVID-19. V is TRBV19 and J is TRBJ2-4; 7 nucleotides line up with TRBD2. The CDR3 nucleotides read TGTGCCAGTAGCCCCCAAGCGGGGTATGACATTCAGTACTTC. Its translation: CASSPQAGYDIQYF.